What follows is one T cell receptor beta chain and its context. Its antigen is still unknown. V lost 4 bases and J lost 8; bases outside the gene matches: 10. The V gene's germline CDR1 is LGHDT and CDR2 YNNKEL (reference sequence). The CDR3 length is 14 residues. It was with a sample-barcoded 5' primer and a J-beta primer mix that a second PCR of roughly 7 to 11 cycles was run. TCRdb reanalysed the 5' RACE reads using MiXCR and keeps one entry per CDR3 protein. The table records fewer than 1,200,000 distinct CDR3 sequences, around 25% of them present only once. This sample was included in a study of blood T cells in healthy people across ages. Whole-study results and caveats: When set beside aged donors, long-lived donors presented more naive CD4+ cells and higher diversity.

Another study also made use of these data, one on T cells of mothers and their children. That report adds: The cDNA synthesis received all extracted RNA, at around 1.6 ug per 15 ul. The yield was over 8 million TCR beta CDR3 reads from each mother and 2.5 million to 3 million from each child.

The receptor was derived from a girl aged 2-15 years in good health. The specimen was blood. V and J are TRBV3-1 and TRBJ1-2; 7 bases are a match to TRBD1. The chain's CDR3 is CASSRIDREGGYTF. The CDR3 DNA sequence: TGTGCCAGCAGCCGAATCGACAGGGAAGGCGGCTACACCTTC. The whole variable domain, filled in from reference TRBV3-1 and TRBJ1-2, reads DTAVSQTPKYLVTQMGNDKSIKCEQNLGHDTMYWYKQDSKKFLKIMFSYNNKELIINETVPNRFSPKSPDKAHLNLHINSLELGDSAVYFCASSRIDREGGYTFGSGTRLTVV.